This T cell receptor (beta chain) is drawn from a study of control samples from healthy donors and cancer patients. TCRdb keeps only in-frame clones here, not all; method: immunoSEQ multiplex PCR. The sample holds some 150,000 clones, 89% seen once. The TCR comes from a man under 40 in good health. The sequencing sample was made of blood.

The CDR3 coding sequence is TGTGCTAGTGGTTTGGTACTGTTCGGCACAGATACGCAGTATTTT. Amino acids: CASGLVLFGTDTQYF. The chain joins TRBV12-5 to TRBJ2-3; D uncertain. The germline gives CDR1 LGHNT, CDR2 FRNRAP. Between the trimmed V and J ends, which lost 0 bases and 1 base, there was a span of 8 bases. CDR3 length equals 15 residues.